Shown below are 23 T cell receptor beta chains from a single sample sequenced in a study of B cell selection in AIRE deficiency. This table comes from immunoSEQ multiplex PCR, and its TCRdb copy is limited to in-frame clones, with some not included. The table records 20,000 to 25,000 clones, roughly 93% of them present only once. The regulatory T cell sort gate was CD4+CD25hiCD127low/negative. Sequencing was done on a sample of Tregs sorted from PBMCs. The origin of the receptors is a human donor with AIRE deficiency.

The CDR3 is CASSQVLAGGLNTGELFF. CDR3 DNA: TGCGCCAGCAGCCAAGTTCTAGCGGGAGGCCTCAACACCGGGGAGCTGTTTTTT. V and J are TRBV4-1 and TRBJ2-2; 11 bases are a match to TRBD2. Unmatched junction bases numbered 6, after V lost 1 base and J lost 2 bases. The germline V gene has CDR1 MGHRA and CDR2 YSYEKL. This CDR3 has 18 residues.

The rearrangement links TRBV5-8 to TRBJ2-6; D is undetermined. Trimming took 4 bases from V and 0 from J, leaving 8 bases between them. CDR1 is SGHTS, CDR2 YDEGEE, per germline. This CDR3 region has 15 residues. The CDR3 sequence is CASSPRFSGANVLTF. The CDR3 nucleotides are TGTGCCAGCAGCCCTAGATTCTCTGGGGCCAACGTCCTGACTTTC.

This chain connects TRBV30 to TRBJ2-1, with a possible D match to TRBD1 (6 bases). The CDR3 is 15 amino acids. The germline V and J ends were trimmed by 0 bases and 7 bases, with 16 bases remaining between them. Germline lookup yields CDR1 GTSNPN and CDR2 SVGIG (reference sequence). The CDR3 nucleotides read TGTGCCTGGAGTGTAACCACAGGGTGGTGGAATGAGCAGTTCTTC. Translating gives CAWSVTTGWWNEQFF.

The chain uses TRBV7-9 and TRBJ2-1; D possibly corresponds to TRBD1 (5 bases). Trimming pared 6 bases from V and 15 bases from J, leaving 18 bases between. The CDR3 extends over 12 amino acids. Germline CDR1 reads SEHNR; CDR2 reads FQNEAQ (reference sequence). The CDR3 DNA is TGTGCCAGCAGGGACAACCGGGTCGATCCGTTCTTC. It yields the protein CASRDNRVDPFF.

The rearrangement uses TRBV7-9 and TRBJ2-5, with 7 positions matching TRBD2. Germline CDR1 SEHNR, CDR2 FQNEAQ (reference sequence). The length of the CDR3 is 15 residues. V trimming: 5 bases; J trimming: 5 bases; junction bases outside the gene matches: 11. CDR3 loop: CASSPVRLADETQYF. CDR3 nucleotides: TGTGCCAGCAGCCCAGTCAGACTAGCCGACGAGACCCAGTACTTC.

In this sample, this clone turned up once. V is TRBV7-8 and J is TRBJ2-3; D uncertain. The germline CDR1 and CDR2 sequences are SGHVS and FQNEAQ. The CDR3 is 15 amino acids. V shed 6 bases and J shed 0 bases, with 13 bases lying between them. The CDR3 DNA follows: TGTGCCAGCAGTCCCGTGTGGCCCAGCACAGATACGCAGTATTTT. It encodes CASSPVWPSTDTQYF.

V gene TRBV29-1 combines with J gene TRBJ2-4; a possible D gene is TRBD1 (5 bases). Germline values: CDR1 SQVTM, CDR2 ANQGSEA. There are 15 residues in the CDR3. The V and J ends lost 4 bases and 7 bases respectively, with 20 bases between them. CDR3 residues: CSVGWAGLMGNIQYF. CDR3 nucleotides: TGCAGCGTTGGATGGGCAGGGCTAATGGGGAACATTCAGTACTTC.

The gene calls are TRBV18 and TRBJ1-6, with D perhaps TRBD1 (5 bases). The CDR3 is 12 amino acids. CDR1 and CDR2 (germline): KGHSH, LQKENI. V lost 2 bases and J lost 14, with 10 bases in between. The chain's CDR3 is CASSPSTGALHF. CDR3 in DNA: TGTGCCAGCTCACCATCCACAGGAGCCCTCCACTTT.

The V gene is TRBV5-4, the J gene TRBJ1-1; D not certain. Germline V gene lookup returns CDR1 SGHNT and CDR2 YYREEE (reference sequence). Trimming stripped 3 bases from V and 0 bases from J, with 12 bases between. CDR3 length equals 15 residues. The CDR3 reads CASSWTGEMNTEAFF. The CDR3 DNA follows: TGTGCCAGCAGCTGGACCGGAGAAATGAACACTGAAGCTTTCTTT. The full variable domain, rest sourced from reference TRBV5-4 and TRBJ1-1, is ETGVTQSPTHLIKTRGQQVTLRCSSQSGHNTVSWYQQALGQGPQFIFQYYREEENGRGNFPPRFSGLQFPNYSSELNVNALELDDSALYLCASSWTGEMNTEAFFGQGTRLTVV.

This chain uses TRBV11-3 with TRBJ2-7; D is uncertain. V lost 5 bases and J lost 3, with 11 bases in between. From germline, CDR1 is SGHNT and CDR2 YENEEA. The CDR3 is 13 residues long. This CDR3 reads CASSADGVYEQYF. The CDR3 bases are TGTGCCAGCAGCGCGGACGGAGTCTACGAGCAGTACTTC. The full variable domain, in which reference TRBV11-3 and TRBJ2-7 provide the parts outside the CDR3, is EAGVVQSPRYKIIEKKQPVAFWCNPISGHNTLYWYLQNLGQGPELLIRYENEEAVDDSQLPKDRFSAERLKGVDSTLKIQPAELGDSAVYLCASSADGVYEQYFGPGTRLTVT.

The gene calls are TRBV9 and TRBJ1-4; D gene uncertain. Trimming left V 0 bases short and J 7 bases short, with 7 bases between. The CDR3 has 13 amino acids. Germline CDR1 and CDR2: SGDLS and YYNGEE. The CDR3 DNA reads as TGTGCCAGCAGCGTAGACTCGGGTGAAAAACTGTTTTTT. Translating gives CASSVDSGEKLFF.

The chain employs TRBV12-2 and TRBJ2-7; TRBD2 is taken as the D call from the table, unchecked against the DNA. TRBV12-2 constitutes a pseudogene. The CDR3 runs to 15 residues. The CDR3 sequence is CASRRTSGRAYEQYF. The CDR3 nucleotides are TGTGCAAGTCGCCGTACTAGCGGGAGGGCCTACGAGCAGTACTTC.

The CDR3 sequence is CASRSRVSTDTQYF. Here the CDR3 DNA reads TGCGCCAGTCGATCTAGGGTGAGCACAGATACGCAGTATTTT. V usage is TRBV5-1 and J usage is TRBJ2-3; D remains unclear. Germline CDR1 reads SGHRS; CDR2 reads YFSETQ. This CDR3 region has 14 residues. V was trimmed by 8 bases and J by 0 bases, leaving 13 bases between them.

CDR3 protein: CASSLNPGPGEAFF. In DNA form, the CDR3 reads TGTGCCAGCAGCTTAAACCCAGGCCCCGGGGAAGCTTTCTTT. The chain links TRBV11-2 to TRBJ1-1; D uncertain. Trimming stripped 2 bases from V and 8 bases from J, with 15 bases between. The V gene's germline CDR1 is SGHAT and CDR2 FQNNGV. The CDR3 totals 14 residues.

The J gene is TRBJ2-3, the V gene TRBV7-3, with unresolved D. The V end lost 5 bases, the J end lost 6 bases, and 12 bases lay between the germline ends. The germline CDR1 and CDR2 sequences are SGHTA and FQGTGA. CDR3 length equals 13 residues. As DNA, the CDR3 is TGTGCCAGCAGCCCCCCCGGATCGGATACGCAGTATTTT. Protein: CASSPPGSDTQYF.

This clone was seen more than once but under ten times. The chain employs TRBV28 and TRBJ2-1; TRBD2 matches 14 bases. Losses at the gene ends were 6 bases for V and 2 bases for J; bases not matched to a gene: 15. The CDR3 consists of 20 residues. Germline V gives CDR1 MDHEN, CDR2 SYDVKM. CDR3 loop: CASRNGWGLAGVGAYNEQFF. The CDR3 coding sequence is TGTGCCAGCAGGAACGGGTGGGGACTAGCGGGGGTAGGCGCCTACAATGAGCAGTTCTTC.

The chain carries TRBV5-4 and TRBJ2-2; 7 bases map to TRBD1. The CDR3 extends over 15 amino acids. The V and J ends lost 4 bases and 2 bases, in that order; junction bases with no gene match: 5. Germline V gene sequence: CDR1 SGHNT, CDR2 YYREEE (reference sequence). CDR3: CASSERQGNTGELFF. DNA of the CDR3: TGTGCCAGCAGCGAGCGACAGGGAAACACCGGGGAGCTGTTTTTT.

This clone was seen once. The rearrangement uses TRBV30 and TRBJ1-5; 7 bases are shared with TRBD1. The CDR3 runs to 17 residues. J was trimmed by 7 bases and V by 4 bases; bases with no gene match: 19. Germline lookup yields CDR1 GTSNPN and CDR2 SVGIG (reference sequence). CDR3 loop: CAWTLREGARVIQPQHF. The DNA for the CDR3 is TGTGCCTGGACTCTACGAGAGGGGGCCCGTGTGATACAGCCCCAGCATTTT.

The chain is built from TRBV11-2 and TRBJ1-2, with 9 nucleotides matching TRBD1. The CDR3 contains 12 residues. CDR1 SGHAT and CDR2 FQNNGV come from the germline V gene. The V segment lost 5 bases and the J segment 9 bases; nucleotides outside the gene matches: 4. The CDR3 nucleotides are TGTGCCAGCAGCCCGGGACAGGGTAGCTACACCTTC. It specifies CASSPGQGSYTF. Full variable domain (rest looked up from reference TRBV11-2 and TRBJ1-2): EAGVAQSPRYKIIEKRQSVAFWCNPISGHATLYWYQQILGQGPKLLIQFQNNGVVDDSQLPKDRFSAERLKGVDSTLKIQPAKLEDSAVYLCASSPGQGSYTFGSGTRLTVV.

The J gene is TRBJ2-7, the V gene TRBV7-8, with 7 bases lining up with TRBD2. J lost 6 bases, V lost 11 bases, and 10 bases had no gene match. The germline CDR1 and CDR2 sequences are SGHVS and FQNEAQ. The CDR3 contains 12 residues. CDR3: CAVTGGLSEQYF. CDR3 bases: TGTGCCGTCACGGGGGGTCTGAGCGAGCAGTACTTC.

V gene TRBV5-1 combines with J gene TRBJ2-1; the D call may be TRBD1 or TRBD2 (5 bases each). CDR1 and CDR2 from the germline V gene are SGHRS and YFSETQ. The CDR3 has 17 amino acids. The germline V and J ends were trimmed by 3 bases and 4 bases, with 20 bases remaining between them. Here the CDR3 DNA reads TGCGCCAGCAGCTCTTATGCTCTAGCCGGGGCATACAATGAGCAGTTCTTC. Its protein product is CASSSYALAGAYNEQFF.

The V gene is TRBV7-2, the J gene TRBJ2-1, with D possibly matching TRBD2 (5 bases). V was shortened by 1 base and J by 2 bases, with 12 bases between the two germline ends. Germline-derived CDR1 and CDR2 are SGHTA and FQGNSA. This CDR3 is 16 amino acids long. The CDR3 spells CASSLDTTGAYNEQFF. As DNA, the CDR3 is TGTGCCAGCAGCTTAGACACCACCGGGGCCTACAATGAGCAGTTCTTC.

V gene TRBV10-3 combines with J gene TRBJ2-2, with 12 bases that match TRBD2. The germline CDR1 and CDR2 sequences are ENHRY and SYGVKD. J gave up 5 bases and V 4 bases, and 5 bases lay outside the gene matches. CDR3 length equals 16 residues. The CDR3 loop is CAISGLAGVRTGELFF. CDR3 DNA: TGTGCCATCAGTGGACTAGCGGGAGTCCGGACCGGGGAGCTGTTTTTT.